This T cell receptor beta chain stems from a study of blood T cell repertoires in COVID-19. At the level of the study: Acute and convalescent COVID-19 specimens originated in the United States, Italy and Spain.

Germline-derived CDR1 and CDR2 are LNHDA and SQIVND (reference sequence). The V and J ends lost 7 bases and 2 bases respectively, with 12 bases between them. This CDR3 comprises 14 residues. Some clones are missing from TCRdb's copy, which holds only in-frame ones; the method was immunoSEQ multiplex PCR. Of 150,000 or so clones in the sample, 80% were seen once. The sequenced sample was PBMCs or T cells enriched from blood (not recorded which). This TCR was recovered from a man between 40 and 49 years old who had recovered from COVID-19. V gene TRBV19 combines with J gene TRBJ1-5, with D perhaps TRBD1 (5 bases). CDR3 loop: CASNAGYGNQPQHF. CDR3 DNA: TGTGCCAGTAATGCAGGGTATGGCAATCAGCCCCAGCATTTT.